Here is one T cell receptor (beta chain) with its context. The antigen is undetermined. This sample is drawn from a study of cytomegalovirus exposure and HLA in healthy donors. Regarding the study as a whole: Cytomegalovirus status was reportedly diagnosed by the classifier with high sensitivity and specificity. Many donors carried some public TCRs, although rarity characterized most TCR sequences.

Only in-frame clones appear in the TCRdb table, and some are missing; sequencing was by immunoSEQ multiplex PCR. The table records about 160,000 clones, about 96% of them present only once. There are 15 residues in the CDR3. Germline CDR1 and CDR2: SGDLS and YYNGEE. Trimming removed 2 bases from V and 1 base from J; junction bases left unmatched: 2. The chain carries TRBV9 and TRBJ2-5; 10 bases are shared with TRBD2. This receptor was obtained from a woman aged 18-29 years in good health and CMV-seronegative. The sample comprised PBMCs. As DNA, the CDR3 is TGTGCCAGCAGCGTTATAGCGGGGGGCCAAGAGACCCAGTACTTC. It is translated as CASSVIAGGQETQYF.